A single T cell receptor (beta chain) is shown here with its context. These data originate in a study of blood T cell repertoires in COVID-19. Study in general: COVID-19 samples from acute and convalescent phases originated in the United States, Italy and Spain.

Data came from immunoSEQ multiplex PCR; TCRdb stores just in-frame clones and leaves some out. The sample holds nearly 350,000 clones, around nine tenths seen once. This CDR3 region has 13 residues. The V end was cut by 4 bases, the J end by 4 bases, with 5 bases between. Germline-derived CDR1 and CDR2 are LNHDA and SQIVND (reference sequence). The TCR comes from a young woman who had recovered from COVID-19. The source material was peripheral blood. The chain joins TRBV19 to TRBJ1-6; D is unclear. The CDR3 protein is CASSRTYNSPLHF. The CDR3 DNA is TGTGCCAGTAGTAGGACTTATAATTCACCCCTCCACTTT.